One sample yielded the 3 T cell receptor beta chains listed below, sequenced in a study of control samples from healthy donors and cancer patients. Assay used: immunoSEQ multiplex PCR; TCRdb lists only in-frame clones, some missing. This sample has approximately 150,000 clones, with around 96% found just once. Sequencing was carried out using blood. These receptor sequences come from a woman aged 25 to 39 in good health.

The rearrangement uses TRBV28 and TRBJ1-5; D not resolved. This CDR3 is built from 17 residues. CDR1 MDHEN and CDR2 SYDVKM come from the germline V gene. V was shortened by 6 bases and J by 4 bases, with 22 bases between the two germline ends. The CDR3 spells CASRTYMGGRSNQPQHF. The CDR3 DNA is TGTGCCAGCAGGACCTATATGGGTGGACGTTCGAATCAGCCCCAGCATTTT.

V gene TRBV28 combines with J gene TRBJ2-7; the D gene is possibly TRBD1 (6 bases). V dropped 3 bases and J dropped 1 base, with 16 bases sitting between them. The CDR3 contains 16 residues. From germline, CDR1 is MDHEN and CDR2 SYDVKM. The CDR3 loop reads CASSFGQTRPSYEQYF. Written as DNA, the CDR3 is TGTGCCAGCAGTTTCGGACAGACAAGGCCTTCCTACGAGCAGTACTTC.

Concerning this clone: One junction end disagrees with the germline gene, perhaps due to a read error. V and J are TRBV3-1 (or the pseudogene TRBV3-2) and TRBJ2-2; the match to TRBD2 covers 12 bases. The CDR3 sequence is 18 residues long. The germline V gene encodes CDR1 LGHDT and CDR2 YNNKEL (reference sequence). This CDR3 is CASSQVSCRLAGVRGAVF. The CDR3 DNA is TGTGCCAGCAGCCAAGTTAGTTGCCGACTAGCGGGAGTCCGGGGAGCTGTTTTT.